This TCR beta chain comes out of a study of blood T cell repertoires in COVID-19. The V end lost 5 bases, the J end lost 8 bases, and 10 bases lay between the germline ends. CDR3 length: 13 residues. Sequenced by immunoSEQ multiplex PCR; TCRdb stores in-frame clones only, minus some. The sample contains under 300,000 clones, roughly 89% of which appear only once. Sequencing was done on a sample of peripheral blood. The receptor comes from a man in his forties or fifties with acute or convalescent COVID-19. The chain combines TRBV12-3 or TRBV12-4 with TRBJ1-6, with D perhaps matching TRBD1 (5 bases). This chain's CDR3 is CASSALQDSPLHF. In DNA form, the CDR3 reads TGTGCCAGCAGTGCCCTACAGGATTCACCCCTCCACTTT.